A single sample is the source of the 21 T cell receptor beta chains below, sequenced in a study of blood T cell repertoires in COVID-19. The data were produced by immunoSEQ multiplex PCR, yet TCRdb's version contains in-frame clones alone and is incomplete. The sample shows about 120,000 clones, approximately 80% of them seen only once. Sequencing was done on a sample of peripheral blood. The receptors were gathered from a woman older than 75 with acute or convalescent COVID-19.

V is TRBV6-5 and J is TRBJ1-1; TRBD1 might be the D (5 bases). Trimming stripped 5 bases from V and 6 bases from J, with 19 bases between. The CDR3 runs 15 residues. The germline CDR1 and CDR2 sequences are MNHEY and SVGAGI. The chain's CDR3 is CASSPRGGMGAEAFF. CDR3 DNA sequence: TGTGCCAGCAGTCCCCGGGGGGGGATGGGCGCTGAAGCTTTCTTT.

V gene TRBV29-1 combines with J gene TRBJ1-1, with D possibly TRBD1 on 5 matching bases. The germline V and J ends were trimmed by 3 bases and 0 bases, with 11 bases remaining between them. The germline gives CDR1 SQVTM, CDR2 ANQGSEA. The CDR3 is 14 amino acids. The CDR3 here is CSVEGQGMNTEAFF. The CDR3 bases are TGCAGCGTTGAGGGTCAGGGCATGAACACTGAAGCTTTCTTT.

The gene calls are TRBV20-1 and TRBJ1-2; 8 bases agree with TRBD1. In germline, CDR1 is DFQATT, CDR2 SNEGSKA (reference sequence). This CDR3 is built from 11 residues. V lost 3 bases and J lost 10; bases outside the gene matches: 4. CDR3 DNA sequence: TGCAGTGCTAGCCGACAGGGGACCTACACCTTC. It specifies CSASRQGTYTF.

A single count supports this clone. The V and J genes are TRBV5-4 and TRBJ2-7; 10 positions agree with TRBD2. The trim removed 4 bases at V and 4 bases at J, leaving 11 bases unmatched. Germline V gene sequence: CDR1 SGHNT, CDR2 YYREEE (reference sequence). The CDR3 spans 16 residues. CDR3 residues: CASSRSGGSAGYEQYF. CDR3 in DNA: TGTGCCAGCAGCCGTAGCGGGGGGTCCGCCGGGTACGAGCAGTACTTC.

This rearrangement joins TRBV19 to TRBJ2-1; tentatively, D is TRBD1 (6 bases). Germline V gene data show CDR1 as LNHDA and CDR2 as SQIVND (reference sequence). V dropped 5 bases and J dropped 6 bases, with 14 bases sitting between them. There are 14 residues in the CDR3. CDR3 residues: CASSAIDRTNEQFF. CDR3 nucleotide sequence: TGTGCCAGTAGTGCCATTGACAGGACCAATGAGCAGTTCTTC.

In this sample, this clone turned up once. The J gene is TRBJ2-2, the V gene TRBV19; the match to TRBD1 covers 10 bases. V dropped 8 bases and J dropped 6; count of bases not matched to a gene: 6. This CDR3 comprises 14 residues. Germline assignment: CDR1 LNHDA and CDR2 SQIVND (reference sequence). CDR3 region: CASRGTGAAGELFF. The CDR3 DNA reads TGTGCCAGTCGAGGGACAGGGGCGGCCGGGGAGCTGTTTTTT.

The rearrangement joins TRBV7-8 to TRBJ2-1; TRBD1 might be the D (5 bases). The ends were cut back, 0 bases at V and 7 bases at J, with 10 bases in the middle. Looked up from germline, CDR1 is SGHVS and CDR2 is FQNEAQ. The CDR3 sequence is 14 residues long. CDR3 bases: TGTGCCAGCAGCTTAGCAGGGGTCTGGAATGAGCAGTTCTTC. Amino acids: CASSLAGVWNEQFF.

This clone was seen once. The same CDR3 arises from other DNA sequences in this sample as well. J is TRBJ2-3 and V is TRBV27; D gene ambiguous. V shed 5 bases and J shed 0 bases, with 3 bases lying between them. The CDR3 length is 12 residues. Germline loops: CDR1 MNHEY, CDR2 SMNVEV (reference sequence). The CDR3 loop reads CASSPSTDTQYF. The CDR3 nucleotides are TGTGCCAGCAGTCCGAGCACAGATACGCAGTATTTT.

The gene calls are TRBV4-3 and TRBJ1-4; 8 bases are shared with TRBD1. V dropped 0 bases and J dropped 5; count of bases not matched to a gene: 11. CDR3 length: 18 amino acids. Per the germline V gene, CDR1 is LGHNA and CDR2 is YSLEER. CDR3 bases: TGCGCCAGCAGCCAAGACCTAATCCGGACAGGGAGCAATGAAAAACTGTTTTTT. This codes for CASSQDLIRTGSNEKLFF.

The chain uses TRBV2 and TRBJ1-6; D uncertain. CDR1 is SNHLY, CDR2 FYNNEI, per germline. Trimming removed 8 bases from V and 5 bases from J, with 10 bases in between. CDR3 size: 13 residues. The CDR3 loop reads CASASSNNSPLHF. The CDR3 DNA reads as TGTGCCAGCGCAAGCTCTAATAATTCACCCCTCCACTTT.

This clone was seen a single time. The J gene is TRBJ2-4, the V gene TRBV19; D remains unclear. V lost 5 bases and J lost 8, with 10 bases in between. The CDR3 is 12 residues long. Germline CDR1 reads LNHDA; CDR2 reads SQIVND (reference sequence). The CDR3 DNA reads TGTGCCAGTAGTGCCGGGTACTACATTCAGTACTTC. It specifies CASSAGYYIQYF.

This clone was detected only a few times. The chain joins TRBV5-1 to TRBJ1-6, with 7 bases identical to TRBD1. J lost 6 bases, V lost 2 bases, and 2 bases had no gene match. Germline V gene sequence: CDR1 SGHRS, CDR2 YFSETQ. CDR3 length equals 14 residues. CDR3 sequence (DNA): TGCGCCAGCAGCTTACAGGGGACTAATTCACCCCTCCACTTT. Residues: CASSLQGTNSPLHF.

This chain joins TRBV7-2 and TRBJ2-7; 10 bases fit TRBD1. The CDR3 loop spans 17 amino acids. Germline CDR1 SGHTA, CDR2 FQGNSA. Losses at the gene ends were 5 bases for V and 4 bases for J; bases not matched to a gene: 14. CDR3 protein: CASSDPSGQGGIYEQYF. CDR3 nucleotide sequence: TGTGCCAGCAGCGACCCATCCGGACAGGGGGGAATTTACGAGCAGTACTTC.

The chain uses TRBV19 and TRBJ2-1, with TRBD1 identical over 11 bases. The CDR3 is 16 amino acids. V was clipped by 4 bases and J by 9 bases; unmatched bases: 11. The V gene's germline CDR1 is LNHDA and CDR2 SQIVND (reference sequence). The CDR3 DNA is TGTGCCAGTAGTAGGACAGGGGGCGACCTTGCCGGTGAGCAGTTCTTC. Translating gives CASSRTGGDLAGEQFF.

The rearrangement links TRBV10-3 to TRBJ2-5, with D tentatively TRBD1 (6 bases). This CDR3 region has 13 residues. Deletions cut 8 bases from V and 2 bases from J, with 12 bases between. Germline V gene lookup returns CDR1 ENHRY and CDR2 SYGVKD. CDR3 amino acids: CAISTGAQETQYF. The CDR3 DNA is TGTGCCATCTCGACAGGCGCGCAAGAGACCCAGTACTTC.

This chain uses TRBV6-2 or TRBV6-3 with TRBJ1-1; TRBD1 matches 9 bases. CDR1 and CDR2 from the germline V gene are MNHEY and SVGEGT. V lost 5 bases to trimming and J lost 2 bases; unmatched junction nucleotides: 3. The CDR3 has 14 amino acids. CDR3 loop: CASSKDRGNTEAFF. Written as DNA, the CDR3 is TGTGCCAGCAGTAAGGACAGGGGAAACACTGAAGCTTTCTTT.

The chain uses TRBV27 and TRBJ1-2; D not resolved. V lost 6 bases and J 8 bases, leaving 22 bases between the germline ends. The CDR3 is 15 residues long. The V gene's germline CDR1 is MNHEY and CDR2 SMNVEV (reference sequence). The CDR3 DNA sequence: TGTGCCAGCAGAAAACTGGCCGCGGTAGAGGAAGGCTACACCTTC. Translating gives CASRKLAAVEEGYTF.

This clone was recorded a few times. This sequence joins TRBV28 and TRBJ1-5, with 8 bases lining up with TRBD1. The V gene's germline CDR1 is MDHEN and CDR2 SYDVKM. V lost 7 bases to trimming and J lost 2 bases; unmatched junction nucleotides: 1. This CDR3 is 13 amino acids long. DNA for the CDR3: TGTGCCAGCATGGACAGGGGCAATCAGCCCCAGCATTTT. Translating gives CASMDRGNQPQHF.

This rearrangement joins TRBV18 to TRBJ2-7, with 8 bases aligning to TRBD1. Germline lookup yields CDR1 KGHSH and CDR2 LQKENI. The CDR3 spans 12 residues. The J segment lost 6 bases and the V segment lost 4 bases, leaving 2 bases of the junction unmatched. In DNA, the CDR3 is TGTGCCAGCTCACTTGACAGGGGCGAGCAGTACTTC. It encodes CASSLDRGEQYF.

The chain employs TRBV7-8 and TRBJ2-1, with D perhaps matching TRBD2 (6 bases). This CDR3 has 15 residues. Germline V gene lookup returns CDR1 SGHVS and CDR2 FQNEAQ. Trimming cost V 1 base and J 5 bases, with 12 bases left between them. For the CDR3, the DNA is TGTGCCAGCAGCTTAGAGGGACTGAACCACAATGAGCAGTTCTTC. It specifies CASSLEGLNHNEQFF.

CDR3 protein: CASSVVLAGSTDTQYF. CDR3 DNA: TGTGCCAGCAGCGTAGTCCTAGCGGGCTCCACAGATACGCAGTATTTT. V usage is TRBV9 and J usage is TRBJ2-3; 8 bases are a match to TRBD2. Trimming took 0 bases from V and 2 from J; bases not matched to a gene: 5. The CDR3 loop spans 16 amino acids. Germline CDR1 reads SGDLS; CDR2 reads YYNGEE.